These 10 T cell receptor beta chains came from one sample sequenced in a study of CD8 T cells in Susac syndrome. Random hexamers primed reverse transcription of about 0.45 to 1 ug RNA. TCRdb called the immunoSEQ multiplex PCR reads again in MiXCR, with one record for every CDR3 protein. The profile covers 250,000 to 350,000 distinct CDR3 sequences, with just over 90% appearing a single time and more than 0.06% taken by the ten largest. What was sequenced was CD4+ T cells from PBMCs. Every receptor here comes from a human donor with multiple sclerosis.

The CDR3 DNA reads as TGCGCCAGCAGCTTCGCTGCGGGAGTGAAGAATGAGCAGTTCTTC. Residues: CASSFAAGVKNEQFF. This chain uses TRBV5-1 with TRBJ2-1; TRBD2 matches at 7 bases. The CDR3 sequence is 15 residues long. CDR1 and CDR2 (germline): SGHRS, YFSETQ. The trim removed 2 bases at V and 7 bases at J, leaving 9 bases unmatched.

The chain carries TRBV3-1 and TRBJ2-7; D is possibly TRBD1 (5 bases). The V gene's germline CDR1 is LGHDT and CDR2 YNNKEL (reference sequence). Between the trimmed V and J ends, which lost 7 bases and 0 bases, there was a span of 10 bases. This CDR3 comprises 13 residues. The CDR3 reads CASIQGSSYEQYF. The CDR3, as DNA: TGTGCCAGCATTCAGGGAAGCTCCTACGAGCAGTACTTC.

V is TRBV19 and J is TRBJ2-3, with 13 nucleotides matching TRBD2. Germline V gene lookup returns CDR1 LNHDA and CDR2 SQIVND (reference sequence). V trimming: 4 bases; J trimming: 6 bases; junction bases outside the gene matches: 13. The CDR3 runs 18 residues. CDR3 coding DNA: TGTGCCAGTAGTAAACTAGCGGGGGGGCGGGGTATGTTTGATACGCAGTATTTT. It is translated as CASSKLAGGRGMFDTQYF. Together with reference TRBV19 and TRBJ2-3, the CDR3 gives the full variable domain: DGGITQSPKYLFRKEGQNVTLSCEQNLNHDAMYWYRQDPGQGLRLIYYSQIVNDFQKGDIAEGYSVSREKKESFPLTVTSAQKNPTAFYLCASSKLAGGRGMFDTQYFGPGTRLTVL.

V usage is TRBV29-1 and J usage is TRBJ2-2; D possibly corresponds to TRBD2 (5 bases). The V gene's germline CDR1 is SQVTM and CDR2 ANQGSEA. The CDR3 length is 12 residues. Trimming stripped 4 bases from V and 3 bases from J, with 6 bases between. CDR3 protein: CSVGLYTGELFF. The CDR3 DNA reads TGCAGCGTTGGACTATACACCGGGGAGCTGTTTTTT.

The chain carries TRBV29-1 and TRBJ1-5, with TRBD1 as a possible D gene (6 bases). The V end lost 4 bases, the J end lost 6 bases, and 16 bases lay between the germline ends. The CDR3 covers 14 residues. CDR1 SQVTM and CDR2 ANQGSEA come from the germline V gene. CDR3: CSVVEGGFGQPQHF. In DNA, the CDR3 is TGCAGCGTTGTTGAGGGGGGGTTTGGTCAGCCCCAGCATTTT.

J is TRBJ1-1 and V is TRBV7-9, with D unresolved. Trimming left V 5 bases short and J 7 bases short, with 14 bases between. The CDR3 has 13 amino acids. Germline CDR1 SEHNR, CDR2 FQNEAQ (reference sequence). This chain's CDR3 is CASSPGWGVEAFF. The CDR3 nucleotides are TGTGCCAGCAGCCCTGGGTGGGGAGTTGAAGCTTTCTTT.

CDR3 residues: CASSLDTGRAQQYF. CDR3 DNA: TGTGCCAGCAGCTTGGATACGGGGAGGGCGCAGCAGTACTTC. This sequence joins TRBV5-4 and TRBJ2-7, with 7 bases aligning to TRBD2. With V trimmed by 0 bases and J by 8 bases, 8 bases remained unmatched. Germline loops: CDR1 SGHNT, CDR2 YYREEE (reference sequence). The CDR3 has 14 residues. The full variable domain, in which reference TRBV5-4 and TRBJ2-7 provide the parts outside the CDR3, is ETGVTQSPTHLIKTRGQQVTLRCSSQSGHNTVSWYQQALGQGPQFIFQYYREEENGRGNFPPRFSGLQFPNYSSELNVNALELDDSALYLCASSLDTGRAQQYFGPGTRLTVT.

The rearrangement uses TRBV10-3 and TRBJ1-3; D gene uncertain. The CDR3 runs 12 residues. Germline V CDR1 and CDR2: ENHRY, SYGVKD. V lost 11 bases to trimming and J lost 2 bases, with 10 bases between them. The CDR3 here is CASGSPGNTIYF. The CDR3 bases are TGTGCCTCGGGCAGTCCTGGAAACACCATATATTTT.

This chain joins TRBV7-9 and TRBJ1-4; 8 bases match TRBD1. Losses at the gene ends were 5 bases for V and 8 bases for J; bases not matched to a gene: 13. CDR1 and CDR2 from the germline V gene are SEHNR and FQNEAQ (reference sequence). The CDR3 covers 16 residues. The CDR3 sequence: CASSVGSGTGDEKLFF. DNA of the CDR3: TGTGCCAGCAGCGTAGGATCCGGGACAGGTGACGAAAAACTGTTTTTT.

This rearrangement joins TRBV30 to TRBJ1-2, with D possibly matching TRBD1 (5 bases). Between the trimmed V and J ends, which lost 3 bases and 0 bases, there was a span of 11 bases. The CDR3 contains 14 residues. Germline V gene sequence: CDR1 GTSNPN, CDR2 SVGIG (reference sequence). The CDR3 nucleotides read TGTGCCTGGAGCCCCGACAGAACTAACTATGGCTACACCTTC. Protein product: CAWSPDRTNYGYTF.